The following is a TCR beta chain sequence with its context. No antigen is known for it. The data were taken from a study of graft-versus-host responses after intestinal transplantation. As for the study in general: Once they had received anti-thymocyte globulin induction, all recipients took tacrolimus and steroids for approximately 3 years. The study, taken as a whole, reports: Investigators detected GvH clones in recipient marrow, with some emerging earlier in ileum or blood. Early post-transplant falls in HvG clones accompanied the peak levels of circulating GvH clones.

Germline V gene data show CDR1 as MNHNY and CDR2 as SVGAGI (reference sequence). This CDR3 comprises 16 residues. The table came from immunoSEQ multiplex PCR; TCRdb's copy has only in-frame clones and leaves some out. The sample yields roughly 99,000 clones, roughly 86% seen once. Sequenced material: PBMCs, taken 255 days after intestinal transplant. V usage is TRBV6-6 and J usage is TRBJ2-5, with TRBD2 identical over 10 bases. TRBJ2-7 matches the DNA end more closely, so the J call is doubtful. The sequence came from a human patient who received an intestinal transplant, so some T cells may come from the graft donor. This CDR3 reads CASSYSLAGVGYEQYF. Here the CDR3 DNA reads TGTGCCAGCAGTTACTCTCTAGCGGGAGTAGGGTACGAGCAGTACTTC.